The 19 T cell receptor beta chains in this list originate from one sample, sequenced in a study of blood T cells in healthy people across ages. A second about 7 to 12 cycle PCR used barcoded and J-beta primers. TCRdb itself ran the 5' RACE reads through MiXCR, one entry per CDR3 protein. Among some 640,000 distinct CDR3 sequences, approximately 30% were seen once, and the ten largest hold about 15%. Sequenced: blood. The origin of the receptors is an elderly woman in good health.

This clonotype occurred many times. The chain links TRBV2 to TRBJ2-3; TRBD1 might be the D (6 bases). Germline lookup yields CDR1 SNHLY and CDR2 FYNNEI. The V gene lost 7 bases and the J gene lost 5 bases, with 16 bases spanning the gap. This CDR3 spans 14 amino acids. The CDR3 spells CASKPNRAEDTQYF. DNA for the CDR3: TGTGCCAGCAAACCCAACAGGGCTGAAGATACGCAGTATTTT.

The sample holds many counts of this clonotype. The gene calls are TRBV9 and TRBJ2-1, with 8 bases aligning to TRBD2. The V gene's germline CDR1 is SGDLS and CDR2 YYNGEE. Losses at the gene ends were 5 bases for V and 3 bases for J; bases not matched to a gene: 10. The CDR3 has 16 residues. The CDR3 here is CASSASAGLGYNEQFF. CDR3 nucleotides: TGTGCCAGCAGTGCTAGTGCGGGACTAGGCTACAATGAGCAGTTCTTC.

There are many counts of this clonotype. This sequence joins TRBV7-2 and TRBJ2-7, with TRBD2 identical over 7 bases. Germline-derived CDR1 and CDR2 are SGHTA and FQGNSA. The ends lost 0 bases at V and 4 bases at J; junction bases unmatched: 3. The CDR3 loop spans 14 amino acids. The CDR3: CASSLAGGRYEQYF. Here the CDR3 DNA reads TGTGCCAGCAGCTTAGCGGGGGGGAGGTACGAGCAGTACTTC.

The sample holds a few counts of this clonotype. The chain employs TRBV20-1 and TRBJ2-2, with 8 bases matching TRBD1. The J segment lost 1 base and the V segment lost 3 bases, leaving 4 bases of the junction unmatched. Germline V lookup: CDR1 DFQATT, CDR2 SNEGSKA (reference sequence). This CDR3 is 15 amino acids long. The CDR3 region is CSASRDRLNTGELFF. As DNA, the CDR3 is TGCAGTGCTAGTCGGGACAGGTTGAACACCGGGGAGCTGTTTTTT.

This clonotype was counted many times. The chain carries TRBV5-1 and TRBJ2-5; 10 nucleotides line up with TRBD1. The CDR3 consists of 15 residues. From germline, CDR1 is SGHRS and CDR2 YFSETQ. V was clipped by 4 bases and J by 3 bases; unmatched bases: 6. The CDR3: CASSAGTGVKETQYF. CDR3 sequence (DNA): TGCGCCAGCAGCGCCGGGACAGGGGTTAAAGAGACCCAGTACTTC.

The genes are TRBV7-2 and TRBJ1-1; 12 nucleotides match TRBD1. The V and J ends lost 5 bases and 6 bases, in that order; junction bases with no gene match: 13. The CDR3 is 17 amino acids. Germline CDR1 is SGHTA and CDR2 is FQGNSA. In nucleotides, the CDR3 is TGTGCCAGCAGCCTTACCGGGACAGGGGGCGGGGGAGCTGAAGCTTTCTTT. Its translation is CASSLTGTGGGGAEAFF.

This clonotype was picked up a small number of times. J is TRBJ2-3 and V is TRBV7-9; 9 nucleotides line up with TRBD2. The germline V gene encodes CDR1 SEHNR and CDR2 FQNEAQ (reference sequence). This CDR3 is built from 15 residues. Trimming took 1 base from V and 9 from J; bases not matched to a gene: 8. The CDR3, as DNA: TGTGCCAGCAGCTTAGTACGGGCTAGCGGGGAGACGCAGTATTTT. Amino acid sequence: CASSLVRASGETQYF.

In the case of this clonotype: This could be a read error, since a much larger clone is one nucleotide away. The V and J genes are TRBV3-1 and TRBJ2-5, with no clear D. The J call could be wrong; TRBJ2-7 is a better fit for the DNA end. Germline V gene lookup returns CDR1 LGHDT and CDR2 YNNKEL (reference sequence). The CDR3 runs to 14 residues. In DNA form, the CDR3 reads TGTACCAGCAGCCAAGATACGGTCCTGGGCGAGCAGTACTTC. Translating it yields CTSSQDTVLGEQYF.

In this sample, this clonotype turned up a few times. The CDR3 nucleotides read TGTGCCAGCAGTGAAACTAGCGGGGGGGGCACAGATACGCAGTATTTT. Amino acids: CASSETSGGGTDTQYF. The genes are TRBV6-1 and TRBJ2-3; the match to TRBD2 covers 13 bases. Germline V CDR1 and CDR2: MNHNS, SASEGT. J gave up 1 base and V 2 bases, and 0 bases lay outside the gene matches. The CDR3 totals 16 residues.

This clonotype was recorded at least ten times. The chain links TRBV5-4 to TRBJ1-2; D is possibly TRBD1 (6 bases). CDR3 length: 15 residues. Per germline, CDR1 SGHNT and CDR2 YYREEE (reference sequence). V gave up 4 bases and J gave up 4 bases, with 17 bases separating them. CDR3: CASSAAGVGGYGYTF. The CDR3 nucleotides are TGTGCCAGCAGCGCGGCAGGGGTCGGGGGCTATGGCTACACCTTC.

This clonotype appeared many times. This chain uses TRBV6-6 with TRBJ1-6; tentative D call: TRBD1 (5 bases). Germline assignment: CDR1 MNHNY and CDR2 SVGAGI (reference sequence). V lost 6 bases, J lost 7 bases, and 7 bases lay in between. This CDR3 is built from 12 residues. CDR3 nucleotides: TGTGCCAGCAGCGGGGCGAATTCACCCCTCCACTTT. Translating it yields CASSGANSPLHF.

The sample holds many counts of this clonotype. The V and J genes are TRBV7-9 and TRBJ2-1, with D unresolved. Germline loops: CDR1 SEHNR, CDR2 FQNEAQ (reference sequence). The ends were cut back, 1 base at V and 6 bases at J, with 10 bases in the middle. This CDR3 has 14 amino acids. The CDR3 is CASSLVSTGNEQFF. Written as DNA, the CDR3 is TGTGCCAGCAGCTTAGTCTCCACTGGCAATGAGCAGTTCTTC. Combining the CDR3 with reference TRBV7-9 and TRBJ2-1 gives the whole variable domain DTGVSQNPRHKITKRGQNVTFRCDPISEHNRLYWYRQTLGQGPEFLTYFQNEAQLEKSRLLSDRFSAERPKGSFSTLEIQRTEQGDSAMYLCASSLVSTGNEQFFGPGTRLTVL.

In this sample, this clonotype turned up once. Being one base from a much bigger clone, this may be a read error. The chain uses TRBV3-1 and TRBJ1-2, with D possibly matching TRBD1 (5 bases). The CDR3 runs 14 residues. V was clipped by 1 base and J by 10 bases, with 16 bases between them. Germline CDR1 LGHDT, CDR2 YNNKEL (reference sequence). The chain's CDR3 is CASSQVPGQSDYTF. CDR3 nucleotide sequence: TGTGCCAGCAGCCAAGTTCCGGGGCAAAGTGACTACACCTTC.

V usage is TRBV7-2 and J usage is TRBJ1-2, with D possibly matching TRBD1 (6 bases). Germline-derived CDR1 and CDR2 are SGHTA and FQGNSA. There are 15 residues in the CDR3. Trimming stripped 3 bases from V and 5 bases from J, with 16 bases between. In DNA, the CDR3 is TGTGCCAGCAGCTTCAAAAGTCAGGGGTTGTATGGCTACACCTTC. This sequence encodes CASSFKSQGLYGYTF.

This clonotype was seen just once. V and J are TRBV5-1 and TRBJ2-1; D is uncertain. This CDR3 is 15 amino acids long. Germline values: CDR1 SGHRS, CDR2 YFSETQ. The V end was cut by 0 bases, the J end by 6 bases, with 13 bases between. CDR3 sequence: CASSLGAAPSNEQFF. CDR3 nucleotide sequence: TGCGCCAGCAGCTTGGGGGCAGCTCCGAGCAATGAGCAGTTCTTC.

This clonotype was detected ten times or more. V is TRBV20-1 and J is TRBJ2-3; TRBD2 is a possible D gene (7 bases). The CDR3 extends over 19 amino acids. V lost 0 bases to trimming and J lost 1 base, with 23 bases between them. Germline V gene sequence: CDR1 DFQATT, CDR2 SNEGSKA (reference sequence). CDR3 sequence reads: CSAREWSTGGLPRTDTQYF. CDR3 nucleotide sequence: TGCAGTGCTAGAGAGTGGTCGACGGGGGGCCTCCCCCGCACAGATACGCAGTATTTT.

This clonotype appeared a few times. At one boundary the junction diverges from the germline segment, which might be a read error. The J gene is TRBJ2-5, the V gene TRBV5-1; D remains ambiguous. The CDR3 covers 15 residues. The germline V gene has CDR1 SGHRS and CDR2 YFSETQ. CDR3 coding DNA: TGCGCCAGCAGGTTGGCAGTGTCGAACCAAGAGACCCAGTACTTC. It yields the protein CASRLAVSNQETQYF. Filled out from reference TRBV5-1 and TRBJ2-5, the complete variable domain reads KAGVTQTPRYLIKTRGQQVTLSCSPISGHRSVSWYQQTPGQGLQFLFEYFSETQRNKGNFPGRFSGRQFSNSRSEMNVSTLELGDSALYLCASRLAVSNQETQYFGPGTRLLVL.

CDR3 in DNA: TGTGCCAGCAGCTTGCAGGGTGGGGGCAACTATGGCTACACCTTC. Translated: CASSLQGGGNYGYTF. The chain joins TRBV7-9 to TRBJ1-2, with a possible D match to TRBD1 (6 bases). This CDR3 has 15 residues. With 3 bases removed from V and 2 bases from J, the gap between germline ends came to 13 bases. The germline V gene has CDR1 SEHNR and CDR2 FQNEAQ (reference sequence).

This clonotype was seen many times. The CDR3 loop is CASSSGGVADTQYF. CDR3 in DNA: TGTGCCAGCAGCTCGGGGGGGGTGGCAGATACGCAGTATTTT. The V and J genes are TRBV9 and TRBJ2-3; 8 bases line up with TRBD2. The germline gives CDR1 SGDLS, CDR2 YYNGEE. With 4 bases clipped from V and 4 bases from J, the junction kept 5 bases outside the gene matches. The CDR3 loop spans 14 amino acids.